The 13 T cell receptor beta chains presented below share a single source sample, sequenced in a study of control samples from healthy donors and cancer patients. Repertoires were generated with immunoSEQ multiplex PCR, while TCRdb's copy carries only in-frame clones and drops some. There are about 100,000 clones in the sample; around 89% occur only once, and approximately 8.4% lies in the top ten. Sequenced sample: blood. The receptors shown here come from a man aged 25 to 45 in good health.

The genes are TRBV14 and TRBJ2-1; 8 positions match TRBD2. This CDR3 is built from 17 residues. V lost 1 base and J lost 4; bases outside the gene matches: 9. Per the germline V gene, CDR1 is SGHDN and CDR2 is FVKESK. The CDR3 loop is CASSQGGSGSRYNEQFF. The CDR3 coding sequence is TGTGCCAGCAGCCAAGGCGGGAGCGGGAGCAGGTACAATGAGCAGTTCTTC.

This sequence joins TRBV19 and TRBJ2-1; D unresolved. The CDR3 is 12 residues long. Germline V gene data show CDR1 as LNHDA and CDR2 as SQIVND (reference sequence). V dropped 4 bases and J dropped 4 bases, with 5 bases sitting between them. The CDR3 coding sequence is TGTGCCAGTAGTAGGAGTTACAATGAGCAGTTCTTC. Its translation: CASSRSYNEQFF.

This clone was detected once. The chain couples TRBV21-1 to TRBJ1-1; the D segment call TRBD1 is taken from the table without a DNA check. TRBV21-1 is a known pseudogene. CDR3 length equals 19 residues. CDR3 nucleotide sequence: TGTGCCAGCAGCAAAGCGACCGACAGGGGCGGGAACTCGAACACTGAAGCTTTCTTT. It codes for CASSKATDRGGNSNTEAFF.

The chain recombines TRBV14 with TRBJ2-3; 14 nucleotides align to TRBD2. CDR3 length equals 15 residues. CDR1 SGHDN and CDR2 FVKESK come from the germline V gene. The J segment lost 6 bases and the V segment lost 4 bases, leaving 3 bases of the junction unmatched. The DNA for the CDR3 is TGTGCCAGCAGCCGGCGGACTAGCGGGAGGGATACGCAGTATTTT. This sequence encodes CASSRRTSGRDTQYF.

The chain uses TRBV4-1 and TRBJ2-3; 7 bases line up with TRBD1. Looked up from germline, CDR1 is MGHRA and CDR2 is YSYEKL. V was pared by 4 bases and J by 2 bases, with 9 bases of the junction left unmatched. This CDR3 region has 16 residues. CDR3 residues: CASSPIDRVFTDTQYF. CDR3 DNA sequence: TGCGCCAGCAGCCCCATCGACAGGGTTTTCACAGATACGCAGTATTTT.

This clone was found a few times. This sequence joins TRBV10-3 and TRBJ1-2; D uncertain. Deletions cut 0 bases from V and 7 bases from J, with 12 bases between. CDR1 and CDR2 from the germline V gene are ENHRY and SYGVKD. The CDR3 length is 14 residues. CDR3 bases: TGTGCCATCAGTGAGTCACAAGGCCAGAGTGGCTACACCTTC. Translation: CAISESQGQSGYTF.

This clone was observed a handful of times. The rearrangement links TRBV7-2 to TRBJ2-3, with D perhaps TRBD2 (6 bases). The CDR3 totals 13 residues. The V end lost 4 bases, the J end lost 1 base, and 6 bases lay between the germline ends. Germline V gives CDR1 SGHTA, CDR2 FQGNSA. This CDR3 is CASSSSGTDTQYF. In DNA form, the CDR3 reads TGTGCCAGCAGCTCTAGCGGCACAGATACGCAGTATTTT.

As to this clone: Germline and junction disagree at one end, which may indicate a read error. This chain connects TRBV28 to TRBJ2-5; unclear D gene. The CDR3 loop spans 14 amino acids. The germline gives CDR1 MDHEN, CDR2 SYDVKM. The CDR3 sequence: CASSLNRRIETRYF. CDR3 sequence (DNA): TGTGCCAGCAGTTTAAATCGACGGATCGAGACCCGGTACTTC.

In this sample, this clone turned up a few times. The CDR3 loop reads CASSVGTGNTEAFF. In nucleotides, the CDR3 is TGTGCCAGTAGTGTCGGGACAGGGAACACTGAAGCTTTCTTT. The chain joins TRBV19 to TRBJ1-1, with 8 bases lining up with TRBD1. The CDR3 has 14 residues. J gave up 1 base and V 5 bases, and 3 bases lay outside the gene matches. Germline CDR1 LNHDA, CDR2 SQIVND (reference sequence). Complete variable domain (other parts from reference TRBV19 and TRBJ1-1): DGGITQSPKYLFRKEGQNVTLSCEQNLNHDAMYWYRQDPGQGLRLIYYSQIVNDFQKGDIAEGYSVSREKKESFPLTVTSAQKNPTAFYLCASSVGTGNTEAFFGQGTRLTVV.

J is TRBJ1-6 and V is TRBV7-2, with D unclear. Germline CDR1 SGHTA, CDR2 FQGNSA. The V and J ends lost 1 base and 8 bases respectively, with 0 bases between them. The CDR3 sequence is 11 residues long. The CDR3 DNA reads TGTGCCAGCAGCTTAGATTCACCCCTCCACTTT. Translating gives CASSLDSPLHF.

V is TRBV5-1 and J is TRBJ1-1; D is unclear. The germline gives CDR1 SGHRS, CDR2 YFSETQ. V shed 0 bases and J shed 3 bases, with 12 bases lying between them. The CDR3 loop spans 15 amino acids. The CDR3, as DNA: TGCGCCAGCAGCTTGGCGGGTAAAACACACACTGAAGCTTTCTTT. Residues: CASSLAGKTHTEAFF.

The rearrangement links TRBV10-1 to TRBJ2-3; D call uncertain. The CDR3 totals 18 residues. V gave up 0 bases and J gave up 0 bases, with 16 bases separating them. Germline V gene lookup returns CDR1 WNHNN and CDR2 SYGVQD (reference sequence). The CDR3 region has the DNA TGCGCCAGCAGTGAGTCGAATCCCAGCCCAGATAGCACAGATACGCAGTATTTT. Protein sequence: CASSESNPSPDSTDTQYF.

This chain connects TRBV18 to TRBJ2-1; TRBD2 matches at 10 bases. CDR1 is KGHSH, CDR2 LQKENI, per germline. This CDR3 contains 17 residues. After removal of 3 bases from V and 6 bases from J, the junction contained 11 bases not matched to a gene. CDR3 bases: TGTGCCAGCTCACCGACAGGGAGGGTAGCGGGAGGCAATGAGCAGTTCTTC. Amino acid sequence: CASSPTGRVAGGNEQFF.